This paragraph covers one TCR beta chain sequence. The Seattle patients joined while their infection was active and were tracked longitudinally afterward. As processed by the authors: Estimation of nucleated cell counts was performed using reference gene primer amplification. This table comes from immunoSEQ multiplex PCR, and its TCRdb copy is limited to in-frame clones, with some not included. For V, J and clone size, that table is used; D and trimming come from the DNA. The table shows around 360,000 clones, with more than 75% occurring only once. This entry is derived from a study of blood T cell repertoires in COVID-19. Study at large: Sites in the United States, Italy and Spain provided acute and convalescent COVID-19 samples. Sample material is recorded as cDNA or gDNA derived from T cells, B-cell-depleted T cells, or PBMCs.

Germline assignment: CDR1 MDHEN and CDR2 SYDVKM. There are 13 residues in the CDR3. With 5 bases clipped from V and 7 bases from J, the junction kept 7 bases outside the gene matches. The chain carries TRBV28 and TRBJ1-2; 7 bases are shared with TRBD1. The sample comprised peripheral blood. The TCR originated in a woman aged 25 to 39 with COVID-19, enrolled during active disease. The CDR3 protein is CASSTTGIAGYTF. CDR3 DNA: TGTGCCAGCAGTACGACAGGGATCGCTGGCTACACCTTC.